This is a list of T cell receptor beta chains from one sample in a study of cytomegalovirus exposure and HLA in healthy donors. The method was immunoSEQ multiplex PCR; TCRdb's version includes in-frame clones alone and lacks a portion of them. The top ten hold approximately 25% of the sample, which has around 80,000 clones, around 10% seen once. The specimen was PBMCs. The receptor set was obtained from a man between 60 and 75 years old in good health and CMV-seropositive. CDR3s include the opening cysteine and the closing phenylalanine or tryptophan. D genes are given only for firm matches. Clone size appears in some rows only: once, few, many, or a class for an expanded clone.

abundance	j_gene	d_gene	v_gene	CDR3nt	CDR3aa
-	TRBJ1-1	-	TRBV28	TGTGCCAGCAGTGCCCCGGGTTTGAAAAACACTGAAGCTTTCTTT	CASSAPGLKNTEAFF
few	TRBJ1-1	TRBD1	TRBV19	TGTGCCAGTTTGGGACAGGGGGCGGGAGCTTTCTTT	CASLGQGAGAFF
-	TRBJ2-5	-	TRBV29-1	TGCAGCGGCGGTCGGTCCGAGGGAGAGACCCAGTACTTC	CSGGRSEGETQYF
few	TRBJ2-7	-	TRBV29-1	TGCAGCGTTCAAAAGCTACCCTACGAGCAGTACTTC	CSVQKLPYEQYF
-	TRBJ2-1	-	TRBV2	TGTGCCAGCAGCTTGGACTGGGACAATGAGCAGTTCTTC	CASSLDWDNEQFF
-	TRBJ2-1	TRBD1	TRBV9	TGTGCCAGCAGCGTAGGACAGGGGTACAATGAGCAGTTCTTC	CASSVGQGYNEQFF
-	TRBJ2-7	TRBD2	TRBV6-1	TGTGCCAGCAGTGGTCGCGGGAGAGGCTACGAGCAGTACTTC	CASSGRGRGYEQYF
-	TRBJ1-4	-	TRBV29-1	TGCAGCGTTGGGAGCGGGGCCACCTATGAAAAACTGTTTTTT	CSVGSGATYEKLFF
many	TRBJ1-2	-	TRBV5-1	TGCGCCAGCAGCTTGGAGGAGGCCCCTAACTATGGCTACACCTTC	CASSLEEAPNYGYTF
few	TRBJ2-7	TRBD1	TRBV5-1	TGCGCCAGCACGCCCGACAGGGAACCCTACGAGCAGTACTTC	CASTPDREPYEQYF
few	TRBJ1-6	TRBD1	TRBV19	TGTGCCAGTAGCAGGGGGCAGCAGGGTAATTCACCCCTCCACTTT	CASSRGQQGNSPLHF
many	TRBJ1-5	-	TRBV7-2	TGTGCCAGCAGTCAAAGGGGGGGAAATCAGCCCCAGCATTTT	CASSQRGGNQPQHF
few	TRBJ1-6	-	TRBV4-1	TGCGCCAGCAGCCAAGACCAGGGTGACTCTAATTCACCCCTCCACTTT	CASSQDQGDSNSPLHF